There are a few counts of the clone carrying this T cell receptor (beta chain). The data derive from a study of shared T cell receptors in the human thymus. TCRdb keeps only in-frame clones here, not all; method: immunoSEQ multiplex PCR. The data show 700,000 or so clones, with 80% to 90% seen just once and around 0.0094% held by the top ten. CDR1 is SGHRS, CDR2 YFSETQ, per germline. The CDR3 totals 14 residues. The V end was cut by 4 bases, the J end by 4 bases, with 14 bases between. The same sample was also used in a study of human thymus T cells.

Sequenced input: thymocytes. The genes are TRBV5-1 and TRBJ1-2, with a tentative D call TRBD1 (6 bases). The origin of this receptor is a girl in the first two years of life with a congenital heart defect. The chain's CDR3 is CASSAYRQAYGYTF. The DNA of the CDR3 is TGCGCCAGCAGCGCTTATCGACAGGCCTATGGCTACACCTTC.